The clone carrying this T cell receptor (beta chain) turned up a few times. Its antigen remains unknown. The entry originates in a study of naive and memory T cell subsets. The CDR3 totals 16 residues. V shed 4 bases, J shed 3 bases, and the junction held 8 bases outside the gene matches. In germline, CDR1 is LNHNV, CDR2 YYDKDF (reference sequence). General study findings and limits: TCR transcript changes with activation or differentiation may affect this RNA method.

An oligonucleotide containing a UMI was ligated to the 3' end of TCR cDNA. RNA was extracted from 2.5 ml of whole blood of healthy adults. Unsorted total RNA, about 1 to 1000 ng, was DNase treated before reverse transcription. The SP2 primer and nested alpha and beta constant region primers amplified ligated cDNA in four rounds. For blood and skin samples, reverse transcription used TCR alpha and beta constant primers. TCRdb redid the calling of the 5' RACE reads with MiXCR, one entry per CDR3 protein. This table holds about 32,000 distinct CDR3 sequences, approximately 16% found once. The V gene is TRBV15, the J gene TRBJ2-1, with TRBD1 matching over 8 bases. The clonotype comes from a female donor in good health. The CDR3 spells CATSKAPGTGYNEQFF. The CDR3 region has the DNA TGTGCCACCAGCAAAGCCCCCGGGACAGGCTACAATGAGCAGTTCTTC.